The 24 T cell receptor beta chains listed next were all sequenced from one sample in a study of cytomegalovirus exposure and HLA in healthy donors. 13 Jbeta primers and 60 Vbeta primers were used for the PCR. Data came from immunoSEQ multiplex PCR; TCRdb stores just in-frame clones and leaves some out. The sample contains fewer than 180,000 clones, around 60% of which appear only once. Sequenced input: PBMCs. The receptor set was obtained from a woman aged 55-70 years in good health and CMV-seropositive.

The CDR3 spells CASSRGTAYEQYF. CDR3 sequence (DNA): TGTGCCAGCAGTCGAGGGACAGCCTACGAGCAGTACTTC. The chain couples TRBV7-2 to TRBJ2-7; TRBD1 agrees at 7 bases. The V and J ends lost 6 bases and 2 bases, in that order; junction bases with no gene match: 4. Germline V CDR1 and CDR2: SGHTA, FQGNSA. There are 13 residues in the CDR3.

The V gene is TRBV7-9, the J gene TRBJ1-4, with a tentative D call TRBD1 (5 bases). The CDR3 spans 14 residues. The V and J ends lost 0 bases and 5 bases respectively, with 7 bases between them. Germline V lookup: CDR1 SEHNR, CDR2 FQNEAQ (reference sequence). The CDR3 DNA is TGTGCCAGCAGCTTAGCTTCAGGGAATGAAAAACTGTTTTTT. This translates into CASSLASGNEKLFF.

In regard to this clone: This same CDR3 is encoded by further DNA sequences in the sample. The chain joins TRBV28 to TRBJ1-5, with 7 bases lining up with TRBD1. Germline-derived CDR1 and CDR2 are MDHEN and SYDVKM. The ends lost 5 bases at V and 2 bases at J; junction bases unmatched: 6. The CDR3 covers 15 residues. Written as DNA, the CDR3 is TGTGCCAGCAGTCGGCAGGGGGTAGGCAATCAGCCCCAGCATTTT. Translating gives CASSRQGVGNQPQHF.

This chain uses TRBV29-1 with TRBJ1-1; 8 bases map to TRBD1. Germline V gives CDR1 SQVTM, CDR2 ANQGSEA. V shed 4 bases, J shed 11 bases, and the junction held 18 bases outside the gene matches. The CDR3 length is 15 residues. CDR3 DNA sequence: TGCAGCGTTGGATACCGGGGACAGGACTCGATGGAGGCTTTCTTT. Its translation is CSVGYRGQDSMEAFF.

The CDR3 DNA is TGTGCCAGCAGTTACTTATCAGGGGTTAACTATGGCTACACCTTC. It translates to CASSYLSGVNYGYTF. The gene calls are TRBV6-5 and TRBJ1-2, with D perhaps matching TRBD1 (6 bases). The CDR3 sequence is 15 residues long. The germline CDR1 and CDR2 sequences are MNHEY and SVGAGI. V was pared by 1 base and J by 1 base, with 10 bases between.

V is TRBV21-1 and J is TRBJ1-5; TRBD1, the table's D call, was not compared with the DNA. TRBV21-1 represents a pseudogene. The CDR3 runs to 17 residues. CDR3 nucleotide sequence: TGTGCCAGGGTTTTTGACAGAGATCATATTAGCAATCAGCCCCAGCATTTT. This gives the protein CARVFDRDHISNQPQHF.

The CDR3 spells CASSFDGVTEAFF. Here the CDR3 DNA reads TGCGCCAGCAGCTTTGACGGGGTAACTGAAGCTTTCTTT. V usage is TRBV5-1 and J usage is TRBJ1-1; D gene unclear. The CDR3 is 13 residues long. Trimming pared 2 bases from V and 5 bases from J, leaving 10 bases between. Germline V gene sequence: CDR1 SGHRS, CDR2 YFSETQ.

This clone has a single count. This chain joins TRBV18 and TRBJ1-2; TRBD1 is a possible D gene (5 bases). V lost 3 bases and J 3 bases, leaving 14 bases between the germline ends. Germline V gene lookup returns CDR1 KGHSH and CDR2 LQKENI. The CDR3 has 15 amino acids. Written as DNA, the CDR3 is TGTGCCAGCTCACCTACTCGGCAGGGCGACTATGGCTACACCTTC. Amino acids: CASSPTRQGDYGYTF.

This chain links TRBV7-2 with TRBJ2-5, with TRBD2 identical over 16 bases. The V gene's germline CDR1 is SGHTA and CDR2 FQGNSA. J lost 4 bases, V lost 5 bases, and 4 bases had no gene match. There are 16 residues in the CDR3. CDR3 sequence (DNA): TGTGCCAGCAGCGCCGGGACTAGCGGGAGGGTAGAGACCCAGTACTTC. Its protein product is CASSAGTSGRVETQYF. The entire variable domain, with the rest obtained from reference TRBV7-2 and TRBJ2-5, is as follows: GAGVSQSPSNKVTEKGKDVELRCDPISGHTALYWYRQSLGQGLEFLIYFQGNSAPDKSGLPSDRFSAERTGGSVSTLTIQRTQQEDSAVYLCASSAGTSGRVETQYFGPGTRLLVL.

This chain links TRBV6-1 with TRBJ2-5, with 7 bases that match TRBD1. The DNA end is a closer match to TRBJ2-7, so the J assignment may be wrong. CDR3 length: 15 amino acids. Germline V lookup: CDR1 MNHNS, CDR2 SASEGT. The CDR3: CASRIEQGSNYEQYF. Here the CDR3 DNA reads TGTGCCAGCAGAATAGAACAGGGGTCTAACTACGAGCAGTACTTC.

This clone was seen more than once but under ten times. The chain is built from TRBV28 and TRBJ1-1; D is perhaps TRBD1 (5 bases). Germline V gives CDR1 MDHEN, CDR2 SYDVKM. V was clipped by 3 bases and J by 7 bases, with 15 bases between them. The CDR3 loop spans 14 amino acids. The CDR3, as DNA: TGTGCCAGCAGTTTGGGGGGTACAAGGAGTGAAGCTTTCTTT. It encodes CASSLGGTRSEAFF.

J is TRBJ2-1 and V is TRBV9; 10 bases align to TRBD2. V was pared by 3 bases and J by 4 bases, with 13 bases of the junction left unmatched. The CDR3 consists of 18 residues. Germline V gene lookup returns CDR1 SGDLS and CDR2 YYNGEE. CDR3 sequence: CASSAGYSGRSRYNEQFF. In DNA form, the CDR3 reads TGTGCCAGCAGCGCCGGGTATAGCGGGAGGAGCCGGTACAATGAGCAGTTCTTC.

This clone was detected only once. The chain recombines TRBV28 with TRBJ1-5; D is undetermined. This CDR3 region has 11 residues. Between the trimmed V and J ends, which lost 8 bases and 8 bases, there was a span of 10 bases. Germline V gene sequence: CDR1 MDHEN, CDR2 SYDVKM. CDR3 sequence (DNA): TGTGCCAGCGGAGAAAGCAAGCCCCAGCATTTT. Amino acids: CASGESKPQHF.

This clone was recorded a few times. V gene TRBV6-5 combines with J gene TRBJ2-7, with D tentatively TRBD1 (5 bases). Germline V gene data show CDR1 as MNHEY and CDR2 as SVGAGI. Deletions cut 5 bases from V and 4 bases from J, with 18 bases between. The CDR3 totals 15 residues. The CDR3 nucleotides read TGTGCCAGCAGTCTAAGGGGCAGGCTCGCTTACGAGCAGTACTTC. It yields the protein CASSLRGRLAYEQYF.

V and J are TRBV6-5 and TRBJ2-3; maybe TRBD2 (6 bases). From germline, CDR1 is MNHEY and CDR2 SVGAGI. V lost 6 bases, J lost 12 bases, and 22 bases lay in between. The length of the CDR3 is 14 residues. CDR3 loop: CASSPGSHGSSQYF. As DNA, the CDR3 is TGTGCCAGCAGCCCCGGATCTCACGGGAGTTCACAGTATTTT.

The V call is TRBV19, the J call TRBJ2-7; 7 bases match TRBD1. The CDR3 length is 16 residues. CDR1 is LNHDA and CDR2 is SQIVND in the germline V gene (reference sequence). Trimming cost V 3 bases and J 6 bases; bases outside gene matches: 14. CDR3 in amino acids: CASSILSTGPIFEQYF. Here the CDR3 DNA reads TGTGCCAGTAGTATTCTATCGACAGGGCCGATCTTCGAGCAGTACTTC.

This clone was counted a few times. The rearrangement uses TRBV28 and TRBJ2-7; 7 nucleotides line up with TRBD1. Looked up from germline, CDR1 is MDHEN and CDR2 is SYDVKM. The V gene end was trimmed by 5 bases and the J gene end by 0 bases; junction bases not matched to a gene: 7. The CDR3 covers 15 residues. CDR3 DNA: TGTGCCAGCAGTCTGGACAGGCCCCCCTCCTACGAGCAGTACTTC. This gives the protein CASSLDRPPSYEQYF.

The chain is built from TRBV6-5 and TRBJ2-5; 11 bases align to TRBD1. J lost 5 bases, V lost 5 bases, and 7 bases had no gene match. The CDR3 sequence is 15 residues long. Germline V gene data show CDR1 as MNHEY and CDR2 as SVGAGI. The CDR3 reads CASSGQGAQGETQYF. As DNA, the CDR3 is TGTGCCAGCAGTGGACAGGGGGCGCAAGGGGAGACCCAGTACTTC.

The J gene is TRBJ1-4, the V gene TRBV4-1; 7 positions agree with TRBD1. V was clipped by 0 bases and J by 10 bases; unmatched bases: 2. Germline CDR1 MGHRA, CDR2 YSYEKL. This CDR3 has 13 residues. CDR3 in amino acids: CASSQERDRKLFF. In nucleotides, the CDR3 is TGCGCCAGCAGCCAAGAGAGGGACAGAAAACTGTTTTTT.

The gene calls are TRBV6-1 and TRBJ1-3; D not resolved. This CDR3 spans 15 amino acids. Trimming left V 0 bases short and J 0 bases short, with 6 bases between. Looked up from germline, CDR1 is MNHNS and CDR2 is SASEGT. CDR3 coding DNA: TGTGCCAGCAGTGAAGCTGGCTTCTCTGGAAACACCATATATTTT. Encoded protein: CASSEAGFSGNTIYF.

The V call is TRBV6-5, the J call TRBJ2-7, with D tentatively TRBD2 (6 bases). This CDR3 comprises 16 residues. Per germline, CDR1 MNHEY and CDR2 SVGAGI. V was pared by 0 bases and J by 6 bases, with 18 bases between. The CDR3 DNA follows: TGTGCCAGCAGTTACTCGAGGAGGGCAGCTTATTCCGAGCAGTACTTC. It encodes CASSYSRRAAYSEQYF.

A single count supports this clone. The chain employs TRBV4-3 and TRBJ2-7; 11 positions match TRBD2. CDR3 length: 16 amino acids. Germline CDR1 is LGHNA and CDR2 is YSLEER. V gave up 3 bases and J gave up 5 bases; unmatched junction bases: 9. The CDR3 DNA is TGCGCCAGCAGCCAGGTAGCGGGAGGGCCTAGCGACGAGCAGTACTTC. It codes for CASSQVAGGPSDEQYF.

The DNA for the CDR3 is TGTGCCAGCAGCCAAACGGGACTAGTAGGTTACAATGAGCAGTTCTTC. Encoded protein: CASSQTGLVGYNEQFF. The J gene is TRBJ2-1, the V gene TRBV4-2, with 8 bases lining up with TRBD2. The germline V gene has CDR1 LGHNA and CDR2 YNFKEQ. V shed 2 bases, J shed 4 bases, and the junction held 7 bases outside the gene matches. CDR3 length: 16 residues.

The J gene is TRBJ1-1, the V gene TRBV5-5, with D tentatively TRBD1 (5 bases). V shed 0 bases and J shed 1 base, with 7 bases lying between them. Germline values: CDR1 SGHKS, CDR2 YYEKEE (reference sequence). The CDR3 loop spans 14 amino acids. CDR3 sequence reads: CASSLGGSNTEAFF. The CDR3 DNA reads TGTGCCAGCAGCTTGGGGGGCTCGAACACTGAAGCTTTCTTT.